These 28 T cell receptor beta chains originate from one sample sequenced in a study of T cells in Graves' hyperthyroidism and ophthalmopathy. The CDR3 regions of TCR beta were amplified from RNA transcripts. First-round RT-PCR of the TCR CDR3 relied on the HTBI primer set. MiXCR, applied by TCRdb to the multiplex PCR reads, yields one record per CDR3 protein. The table records over 700,000 distinct CDR3 sequences, around 19% of them present only once. Specimen: blood. Receptors originate from a woman aged 45-59 years with Graves' hyperthyroidism that later progressed to Graves' ophthalmopathy.

This clonotype was found a few times. V is TRBV30 and J is TRBJ2-2; no definite D call. Trimming took off 3 bases at V and 7 bases at J, with 6 bases between the two ends. CDR1 is GTSNPN and CDR2 is SVGIG in the germline V gene (reference sequence). The CDR3 spans 11 residues. The CDR3 loop is CAWRVVGELFF. The CDR3 bases are TGTGCCTGGAGGGTGGTCGGGGAGCTGTTTTTT.

This clonotype occurred many times. The gene calls are TRBV30 and TRBJ1-1; 7 positions agree with TRBD1. V lost 1 base to trimming and J lost 10 bases; unmatched junction nucleotides: 6. Looked up from germline, CDR1 is GTSNPN and CDR2 is SVGIG (reference sequence). This CDR3 comprises 12 residues. The CDR3 loop is CAWSATGRRAFF. The CDR3 nucleotides are TGTGCCTGGAGTGCGACAGGGAGGAGAGCTTTCTTT. Supplemented by reference TRBV30 and TRBJ1-1, the full variable domain reads SQTIHQWPATLVQPVGSPLSLECTVEGTSNPNLYWYRQAAGRGLQLLFYSVGIGQISSEVPQNLSASRPQDRQFILSSKKLLLSDSGFYLCAWSATGRRAFFGQGTRLTVV.

This clonotype occurred a few times. The chain couples TRBV11-2 to TRBJ1-4, with 7 nucleotides matching TRBD1. The junction had 7 bases not matched to a gene; V was cut back by 2 bases and J by 7 bases. Germline V CDR1 and CDR2: SGHAT, FQNNGV. The CDR3 runs to 15 residues. The CDR3 DNA sequence: TGTGCCAGCAGCTTAATGACAGGGTTGGGTGAAAAACTGTTTTTT. Residues: CASSLMTGLGEKLFF.

With respect to this clonotype: With a much larger clone just one base away, this may be a read error. The genes are TRBV2 and TRBJ2-1; 12 positions match TRBD2. Unmatched junction bases numbered 4, after V lost 7 bases and J lost 6 bases. Germline-derived CDR1 and CDR2 are SNHLY and FYNNEI. The CDR3 extends over 14 amino acids. CDR3 DNA sequence: TGTGCCAGCATAATGGGACTAGCGGGCAATGAGCAGTTCTTC. Translated, it gives CASIMGLAGNEQFF. The full variable domain, rest sourced from reference TRBV2 and TRBJ2-1, is EPEVTQTPSHQVTQMGQEVILRCVPISNHLYFYWYRQILGQKVEFLVSFYNNEISEKSEIFDDQFSVERPDGSNFTLKIRSTKLEDSAMYFCASIMGLAGNEQFFGPGTRLTVL.

This chain joins TRBV6-1 and TRBJ1-6, with D perhaps matching TRBD1 (5 bases). The CDR3 has 13 amino acids. V was trimmed by 1 base and J by 8 bases, leaving 6 bases between them. The germline CDR1 and CDR2 sequences are MNHNS and SASEGT. The CDR3 protein is CASSEVRDSPLHF. Written as DNA, the CDR3 is TGTGCCAGCAGTGAAGTCAGGGATTCACCCCTCCACTTT.

The genes are TRBV6-9 and TRBJ2-3; D not resolved. Germline lookup yields CDR1 MNHGY and CDR2 SVAAGI. This CDR3 has 13 residues. V lost 3 bases and J 1 base, leaving 5 bases between the germline ends. The CDR3 DNA is TGTGCCAGCAGTTACGACCGCACAGATACGCAGTATTTT. This translates into CASSYDRTDTQYF.

This clonotype came up a few times. This rearrangement joins TRBV19 to TRBJ2-3, with D possibly TRBD2 on 6 matching bases. This CDR3 contains 15 residues. CDR1 and CDR2 from the germline V gene are LNHDA and SQIVND (reference sequence). Trimming cost V 5 bases and J 0 bases, with 12 bases left between them. Here the CDR3 reads CASSGTPRSTDTQYF. CDR3 DNA sequence: TGTGCCAGTAGTGGGACTCCCAGGAGCACAGATACGCAGTATTTT.

This clonotype was seen a handful of times. The chain employs TRBV19 and TRBJ1-5; D is perhaps TRBD1 (5 bases). CDR1 LNHDA and CDR2 SQIVND come from the germline V gene (reference sequence). The CDR3 runs 15 residues. The germline V and J ends were trimmed by 4 bases and 11 bases, with 21 bases remaining between them. This chain's CDR3 is CASSTGGGRGLAQHF. Written as DNA, the CDR3 is TGTGCCAGTAGTACCGGCGGGGGACGGGGTTTAGCCCAGCATTTT.

This clonotype showed up many times. This chain joins TRBV3-1 and TRBJ1-5; D gene unclear. The CDR3 covers 14 residues. V was trimmed by 4 bases and J by 2 bases, leaving 9 bases between them. Germline V CDR1 and CDR2: LGHDT, YNNKEL (reference sequence). The CDR3 here is CASSPGPGNQPQHF. CDR3 coding DNA: TGTGCCAGCAGCCCAGGACCGGGCAATCAGCCCCAGCATTTT.

This clonotype has more than one count but fewer than ten. This chain connects TRBV19 to TRBJ1-5, with D hard to call. Germline V lookup: CDR1 LNHDA, CDR2 SQIVND (reference sequence). The CDR3 loop spans 19 amino acids. The V and J ends lost 2 bases and 4 bases respectively, with 24 bases between them. This CDR3 is CASSISVGTGWRKNQPQHF. The DNA for the CDR3 is TGTGCCAGTAGTATATCCGTGGGTACGGGATGGAGGAAAAATCAGCCCCAGCATTTT. The full variable domain, with the rest looked up from reference TRBV19 and TRBJ1-5, is DGGITQSPKYLFRKEGQNVTLSCEQNLNHDAMYWYRQDPGQGLRLIYYSQIVNDFQKGDIAEGYSVSREKKESFPLTVTSAQKNPTAFYLCASSISVGTGWRKNQPQHFGDGTRLSIL.

This sequence joins TRBV7-9 and TRBJ1-2; TRBD1 agrees at 7 bases. Germline V lookup: CDR1 SEHNR, CDR2 FQNEAQ (reference sequence). V lost 1 base, J lost 6 bases, and 5 bases stayed unmatched. CDR3 length: 14 amino acids. This chain's CDR3 is CASSLVYRGHGYTF. The CDR3 DNA sequence: TGTGCCAGCAGCTTAGTATACAGGGGCCATGGCTACACCTTC.

As to this clonotype: With a much larger clone just one base away, this may be a read error. This sequence joins TRBV15 and TRBJ1-4; D ambiguous. In germline, CDR1 is LNHNV, CDR2 YYDKDF (reference sequence). CDR3 length: 16 amino acids. V dropped 0 bases and J dropped 2 bases, with 10 bases sitting between them. CDR3 in amino acids: CATSRDLADTNEKLFF. The CDR3 DNA is TGTGCCACCAGCAGAGATCTAGCGGATACTAATGAAAAACTGTTTTTT.

This clonotype occurred many times. The CDR3 sequence is CASSWYSGGETDTQYF. As DNA, the CDR3 is TGTGCCAGCAGTTGGTATAGCGGGGGGGAAACAGATACGCAGTATTTT. The chain joins TRBV12-3 or TRBV12-4 to TRBJ2-3; 11 nucleotides match TRBD2. The V segment lost 4 bases and the J segment 3 bases; nucleotides outside the gene matches: 6. The CDR3 runs to 16 residues.

The chain combines TRBV3-1 with TRBJ1-3; tentatively, D is TRBD1 (5 bases). The CDR3 loop spans 16 amino acids. Per the germline V gene, CDR1 is LGHDT and CDR2 is YNNKEL (reference sequence). V was trimmed by 3 bases and J by 3 bases, leaving 15 bases between them. The CDR3 loop is CASSQEDYQGGNTIYF. The CDR3 DNA sequence: TGTGCCAGCAGCCAGGAGGACTACCAGGGTGGAAACACCATATATTTT.

This clonotype was counted ten times or more. The chain links TRBV29-1 to TRBJ1-5, with TRBD1 identical over 7 bases. After removal of 6 bases from V and 4 bases from J, the junction contained 0 bases not matched to a gene. The CDR3 totals 11 residues. Germline-derived CDR1 and CDR2 are SQVTM and ANQGSEA. The CDR3 loop reads CSVGQNQPQHF. The CDR3 bases are TGCAGCGTGGGACAGAATCAGCCCCAGCATTTT.

The gene calls are TRBV20-1 and TRBJ2-5; D not resolved. V lost 0 bases, J lost 4 bases, and 6 bases lay in between. Looked up from germline, CDR1 is DFQATT and CDR2 is SNEGSKA (reference sequence). This CDR3 has 12 residues. The CDR3 sequence: CSARDQLETQYF. CDR3 bases: TGCAGTGCTAGAGATCAATTAGAGACCCAGTACTTC.

This clonotype was seen many times. The chain couples TRBV20-1 to TRBJ2-3; 8 positions match TRBD1. V shed 5 bases, J shed 1 base, and the junction held 2 bases outside the gene matches. The V gene's germline CDR1 is DFQATT and CDR2 SNEGSKA (reference sequence). The CDR3 runs 13 residues. In DNA form, the CDR3 reads TGCAGTGCTTGGGGACAGGGCACAGATACGCAGTATTTT. Its translation is CSAWGQGTDTQYF.

This clonotype was observed at least ten times. V gene TRBV4-2 combines with J gene TRBJ2-7, with 10 nucleotides matching TRBD2. Germline assignment: CDR1 LGHNA and CDR2 YNFKEQ. Unmatched junction bases numbered 8, after V lost 2 bases and J lost 7 bases. CDR3 length equals 15 residues. The CDR3 bases are TGTGCCAGCAGCCAAAGCGGGGGGGCTCACCAGGAGCAGTACTTC. Its translation is CASSQSGGAHQEQYF.

This clonotype was seen repeatedly, ten times or more. This chain uses TRBV20-1 with TRBJ2-2; D is unresolved. The CDR3 loop spans 14 amino acids. Germline V gene sequence: CDR1 DFQATT, CDR2 SNEGSKA (reference sequence). V lost 5 bases to trimming and J lost 4 bases, with 14 bases between them. The CDR3 protein is CSAQAHRSTGELFF. CDR3 DNA: TGCAGTGCTCAGGCCCATCGTTCCACCGGGGAGCTGTTTTTT.

The sample holds one count of this clonotype. The chain joins TRBV10-3 to TRBJ2-4; TRBD1 aligns across 10 bases. CDR1 is ENHRY and CDR2 is SYGVKD in the germline V gene. The CDR3 length is 15 residues. Germline trimming cut 2 bases from V and 6 bases from J; bases unmatched to any gene: 4. The CDR3 sequence: CAISETGTGVNIQYF. In DNA, the CDR3 is TGTGCCATCAGTGAGACCGGGACAGGGGTAAACATTCAGTACTTC.

The chain joins TRBV3-1 to TRBJ1-5; possibly TRBD1 for D (5 bases). This CDR3 is built from 15 residues. CDR1 and CDR2 from the germline V gene are LGHDT and YNNKEL (reference sequence). V was trimmed by 0 bases and J by 14 bases, leaving 20 bases between them. The CDR3 loop is CASSQDLRNVQAEHF. As DNA, the CDR3 is TGTGCCAGCAGCCAAGATTTGCGAAACGTACAGGCTGAGCATTTT. Full variable domain (missing parts from reference TRBV3-1 and TRBJ1-5): DTAVSQTPKYLVTQMGNDKSIKCEQNLGHDTMYWYKQDSKKFLKIMFSYNNKELIINETVPNRFSPKSPDKAHLNLHINSLELGDSAVYFCASSQDLRNVQAEHFGDGTRLSIL.

The genes are TRBV7-9 and TRBJ1-3; weak D call: TRBD1 (5 bases). V lost 7 bases, J lost 4 bases, and 20 bases lay in between. The CDR3 is made up of 16 amino acids. CDR1 and CDR2 from the germline V gene are SEHNR and FQNEAQ (reference sequence). CDR3 loop: CASIQRIRDGGNTIYF. CDR3 bases: TGTGCCAGCATCCAGAGGATAAGGGACGGGGGAAACACCATATATTTT.

This clonotype occurred a few times. The chain combines TRBV6-1 with TRBJ2-2; D perhaps matches TRBD1 (7 bases). Germline V lookup: CDR1 MNHNS, CDR2 SASEGT. CDR3 size: 13 residues. Deletions cut 10 bases from V and 3 bases from J, with 12 bases between. The CDR3 loop is CAIAGGYTGELFF. The CDR3 bases are TGTGCCATCGCAGGGGGGTACACCGGGGAGCTGTTTTTT.

Many counts were recorded for this clonotype. The chain uses TRBV20-1 and TRBJ1-1, with D unresolved. Germline V gives CDR1 DFQATT, CDR2 SNEGSKA (reference sequence). The CDR3 consists of 15 residues. V lost 3 bases to trimming and J lost 1 base, with 15 bases between them. The CDR3 loop reads CSARGRIRPNTEAFF. In nucleotides, the CDR3 is TGCAGTGCTAGGGGCAGGATCCGACCGAACACTGAAGCTTTCTTT.

The rearrangement joins TRBV2 to TRBJ2-7, with a possible D match to TRBD2 (6 bases). Trimming removed 4 bases at V and 1 base at J, with 14 bases between. The CDR3 length is 15 residues. Germline CDR1 is SNHLY and CDR2 is FYNNEI. CDR3 sequence reads: CASSGRERISYEQYF. In DNA form, the CDR3 reads TGTGCCAGCAGTGGACGGGAGCGGATATCCTACGAGCAGTACTTC.

This clonotype was found a few times. This chain connects TRBV27 to TRBJ2-7; maybe TRBD2 (6 bases). This CDR3 contains 17 residues. Per the germline V gene, CDR1 is MNHEY and CDR2 is SMNVEV (reference sequence). V gave up 7 bases and J gave up 2 bases, with 24 bases separating them. For the CDR3, the DNA is TGTGCCAGCACCTCAACTTCCTCTCACGGGGGTACCTACGAGCAGTACTTC. Its protein product is CASTSTSSHGGTYEQYF.

The gene calls are TRBV20-1 and TRBJ1-2, with unresolved D. Germline V gene sequence: CDR1 DFQATT, CDR2 SNEGSKA (reference sequence). V lost 1 base and J 0 bases, leaving 15 bases between the germline ends. The CDR3 is 16 residues long. CDR3 sequence: CSARVGARPTNYGYTF. CDR3 in DNA: TGCAGTGCTAGAGTTGGTGCCAGGCCAACTAACTATGGCTACACCTTC.

The V and J genes are TRBV18 and TRBJ1-2; D is undetermined. Germline V gene lookup returns CDR1 KGHSH and CDR2 LQKENI. Trimming left V 0 bases short and J 4 bases short, with 9 bases between. The CDR3 consists of 14 residues. CDR3 loop: CASSPPGSIYGYTF. CDR3 nucleotide sequence: TGTGCCAGCTCACCACCGGGGAGCATCTATGGCTACACCTTC.